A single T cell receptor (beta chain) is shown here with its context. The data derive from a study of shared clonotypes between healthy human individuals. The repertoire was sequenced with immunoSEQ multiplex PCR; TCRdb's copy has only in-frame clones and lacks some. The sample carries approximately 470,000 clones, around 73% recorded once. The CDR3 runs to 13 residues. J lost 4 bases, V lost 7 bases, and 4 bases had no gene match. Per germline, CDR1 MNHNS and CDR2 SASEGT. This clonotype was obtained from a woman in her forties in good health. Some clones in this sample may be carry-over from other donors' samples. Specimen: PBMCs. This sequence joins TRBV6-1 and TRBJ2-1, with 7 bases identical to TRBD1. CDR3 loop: CASNLGQYNEQFF. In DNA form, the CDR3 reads TGTGCCAGCAATCTGGGACAGTACAATGAGCAGTTCTTC.